What follows is one T cell receptor beta chain and its context. The data were taken from a study of CD8 T cells in Susac syndrome. This CDR3 is built from 16 residues. The germline CDR1 and CDR2 sequences are SGHRS and YFSETQ. Trimming stripped 4 bases from V and 8 bases from J, with 21 bases between. An input of about 0.45 to 1 ug of RNA was subjected to reverse transcription using random hexamers. TCRdb ran MiXCR on the immunoSEQ multiplex PCR reads and lists one entry per CDR3 protein. The table shows approximately 230,000 distinct CDR3 sequences, with about 94% occurring only once. TEMRA cells were FACS-enriched, with CD8+ and CD4+ T cells isolated negatively.

The source material was CD4+ T cells from PBMCs. J is TRBJ1-4 and V is TRBV5-1; D not resolved. The source is a human donor with multiple sclerosis. Here the CDR3 DNA reads TGCGCCAGCAGCCCCACTAACCAAGGCGGTTGGGAAAAACTGTTTTTT. It codes for CASSPTNQGGWEKLFF.